This T cell receptor beta chain is drawn from a study of T cells in Graves' hyperthyroidism and ophthalmopathy. The CDR3 totals 10 residues. Trimming stripped 4 bases from V and 5 bases from J, with 3 bases between. CDR1 and CDR2 from the germline V gene are SGHVS and FNYEAQ. Orbital computed tomography and thyroid ultrasound, together with serum TRAb and thyroxine and clinical symptoms, were used for diagnoses. Template material for amplifying TCR beta CDR3 regions consisted of RNA transcripts. The study used the HTBI primer set for a first-round RT-PCR of the TCR CDR3. TCRdb fed the multiplex PCR reads into MiXCR, producing one record per CDR3 protein. The sample has a few hundred thousand distinct CDR3 sequences; 40% to 55% are singletons. This clonotype was recorded a few times.

This clonotype was obtained from an adult woman with Graves' disease, either hyperthyroidism or ophthalmopathy (not recorded which). Sequenced material: peripheral blood or thyroid tissue (not recorded which). The rearrangement joins TRBV7-6 to TRBJ2-7, with D unresolved. CDR3 nucleotide sequence: TGTGCCAGCAGCTCTGACGAGCAGTACTTC. Translating it yields CASSSDEQYF.